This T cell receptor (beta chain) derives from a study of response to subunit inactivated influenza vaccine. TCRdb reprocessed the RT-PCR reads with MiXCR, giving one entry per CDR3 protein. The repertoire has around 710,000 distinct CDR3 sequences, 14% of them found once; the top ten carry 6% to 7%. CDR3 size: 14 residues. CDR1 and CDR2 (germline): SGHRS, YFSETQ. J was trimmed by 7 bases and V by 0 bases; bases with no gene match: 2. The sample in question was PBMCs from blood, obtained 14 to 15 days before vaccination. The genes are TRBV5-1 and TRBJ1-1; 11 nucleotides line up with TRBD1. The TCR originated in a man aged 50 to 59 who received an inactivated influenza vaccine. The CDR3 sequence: CASSLGTGGGEAFF. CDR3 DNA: TGCGCCAGCAGCTTGGGGACAGGGGGCGGTGAAGCTTTCTTT.